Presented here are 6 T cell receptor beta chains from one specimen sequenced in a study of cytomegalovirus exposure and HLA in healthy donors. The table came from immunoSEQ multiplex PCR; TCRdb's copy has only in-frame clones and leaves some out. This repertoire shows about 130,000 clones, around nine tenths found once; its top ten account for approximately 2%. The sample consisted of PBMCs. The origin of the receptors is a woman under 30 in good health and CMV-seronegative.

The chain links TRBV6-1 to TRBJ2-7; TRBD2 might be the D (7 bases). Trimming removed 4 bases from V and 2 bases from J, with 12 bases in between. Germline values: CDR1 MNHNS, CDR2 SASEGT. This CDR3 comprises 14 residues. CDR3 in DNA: TGTGCCAGCAGTGGGGGGGGCTCTACCTACGAGCAGTACTTC. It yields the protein CASSGGGSTYEQYF.

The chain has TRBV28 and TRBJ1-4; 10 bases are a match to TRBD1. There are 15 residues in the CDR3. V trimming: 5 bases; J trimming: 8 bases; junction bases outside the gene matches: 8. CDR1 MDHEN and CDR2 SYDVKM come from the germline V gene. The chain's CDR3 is CASSPPGTGVEKLFF. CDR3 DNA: TGTGCCAGCAGTCCCCCGGGGACAGGGGTCGAAAAACTGTTTTTT.

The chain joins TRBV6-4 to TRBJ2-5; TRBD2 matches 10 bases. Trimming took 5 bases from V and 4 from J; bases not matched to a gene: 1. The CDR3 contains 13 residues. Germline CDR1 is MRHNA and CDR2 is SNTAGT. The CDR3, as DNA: TGTGCCAGCAGTTTAGCGGGAGGAGAGACCCAGTACTTC. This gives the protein CASSLAGGETQYF.

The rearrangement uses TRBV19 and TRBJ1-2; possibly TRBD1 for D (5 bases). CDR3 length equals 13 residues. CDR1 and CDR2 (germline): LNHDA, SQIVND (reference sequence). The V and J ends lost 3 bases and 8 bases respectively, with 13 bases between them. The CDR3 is CASSIMQGYGYTF. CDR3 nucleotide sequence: TGTGCCAGTAGTATTATGCAGGGTTACGGCTACACCTTC.

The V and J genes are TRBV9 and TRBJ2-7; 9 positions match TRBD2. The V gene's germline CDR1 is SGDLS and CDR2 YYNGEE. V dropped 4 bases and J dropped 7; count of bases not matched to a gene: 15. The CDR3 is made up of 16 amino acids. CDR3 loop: CASSPSFASGNHEQYF. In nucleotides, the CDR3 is TGTGCCAGCAGCCCTTCGTTTGCTAGCGGGAATCATGAGCAGTACTTC. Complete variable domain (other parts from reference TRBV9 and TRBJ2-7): DSGVTQTPKHLITATGQRVTLRCSPRSGDLSVYWYQQSLDQGLQFLIQYYNGEERAKGNILERFSAQQFPDLHSELNLSSLELGDSALYFCASSPSFASGNHEQYFGPGTRLTVT.

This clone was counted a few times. The CDR3 DNA reads as TGCGCCAGCAGCCAAGGACAGGGGGCCGAGACCCAGTACTTC. Its protein is CASSQGQGAETQYF. The chain has TRBV4-1 and TRBJ2-5; 10 nucleotides align to TRBD1. Germline CDR1 MGHRA, CDR2 YSYEKL. The CDR3 loop spans 14 amino acids. The V gene end was trimmed by 1 base and the J gene end by 5 bases; junction bases not matched to a gene: 1.